Listed below are T cell receptor beta chains from one sample, sequenced in a study of human T cells and chemical hapten exposure. MiXCR was run by TCRdb on the RACE reads, yielding one entry per CDR3 protein. The sample lists tens of thousands of distinct CDR3 sequences, about a tenth occurring once. Sequenced here: whole blood, sampled in connection with sensitization to the hapten diphenylcyclopropenone (DPC). These receptors originate from a woman in her 50s with alopecia areata. Some clones in this sample may be carry-over from other donors' samples. CDR3s include the opening cysteine and the closing phenylalanine or tryptophan. Fields, in order: clone size, D gene, V gene, J gene, CDR3 protein, CDR3 DNA. The D gene is left open where the match is weak. Size values are once, few and many counts, or a class for expanded clones, and some rows have none.

clone size: many
D gene: NA
V gene: TRBV29-1
J gene: TRBJ1-6
CDR3 protein: CSVADLGGSPLHF
CDR3 DNA: TGCAGCGTGGCTGATCTCGGAGGCTCACCCCTCCACTTT

clone size: many
D gene: NA
V gene: TRBV12-3/TRBV12-4
J gene: TRBJ2-5
CDR3 protein: CASSFKRRETQYF
CDR3 DNA: TGTGCCAGCAGTTTTAAAAGGAGGGAGACCCAGTACTTC

clone size: NA
D gene: NA
V gene: TRBV7-9
J gene: TRBJ2-1
CDR3 protein: CASSPVRGSNEQFF
CDR3 DNA: TGTGCCAGCAGCCCCGTGCGGGGATCGAATGAGCAGTTCTTC

clone size: many
D gene: NA
V gene: TRBV7-9
J gene: TRBJ2-1
CDR3 protein: CASRSAVRGHDYNEQFF
CDR3 DNA: TGTGCCAGCAGGTCAGCAGTCAGGGGACACGACTACAATGAGCAGTTCTTC

clone size: many
D gene: NA
V gene: TRBV12-2
J gene: TRBJ1-1
CDR3 protein: CASRLTGGLTEAFF
CDR3 DNA: TGTGCAAGTCGCCTTACAGGGGGCTTAACTGAAGCTTTCTTT

clone size: few
D gene: TRBD2
V gene: TRBV6-5
J gene: TRBJ2-3
CDR3 protein: CASSGLAEGASTDTQYF
CDR3 DNA: TGTGCCAGCAGTGGACTAGCGGAGGGGGCTAGCACAGATACGCAGTATTTT

clone size: many
D gene: NA
V gene: TRBV20-1
J gene: TRBJ1-2
CDR3 protein: CTAPRDRLPGYTF
CDR3 DNA: TGCACTGCTCCACGAGACAGGCTCCCAGGCTACACCTTC

clone size: many
D gene: NA
V gene: TRBV6-6
J gene: TRBJ2-2
CDR3 protein: CASIRSKGHTGELFF
CDR3 DNA: TGTGCCAGCATCCGAAGCAAGGGTCACACCGGGGAGCTGTTTTTT

clone size: many
D gene: NA
V gene: TRBV7-3
J gene: TRBJ2-2
CDR3 protein: CASSRPGAGELFF
CDR3 DNA: TGTGCCAGCAGCCGACCCGGGGCCGGGGAGCTGTTTTTT

clone size: few
D gene: TRBD1
V gene: TRBV6-2/TRBV6-3
J gene: TRBJ1-2
CDR3 protein: CASSYVGQGPLGYTF
CDR3 DNA: TGTGCCAGCAGTTACGTCGGACAGGGCCCCTTGGGCTACACCTTC

clone size: NA
D gene: NA
V gene: TRBV19
J gene: TRBJ2-7
CDR3 protein: CASSIGSGNSYEQYF
CDR3 DNA: TGTGCCAGTAGTATAGGTTCGGGAAACTCCTACGAGCAGTACTTC

clone size: few
D gene: NA
V gene: TRBV6-1
J gene: TRBJ2-1
CDR3 protein: CASIYPGPKYNEQFF
CDR3 DNA: TGTGCCAGCATTTACCCGGGACCGAAATACAATGAGCAGTTCTTC

clone size: NA
D gene: NA
V gene: TRBV28
J gene: TRBJ1-5
CDR3 protein: CASSNAGGRGPQHF
CDR3 DNA: TGTGCCAGCAGCAATGCCGGGGGACGGGGGCCCCAGCATTTT

clone size: NA
D gene: TRBD2
V gene: TRBV25-1
J gene: TRBJ2-1
CDR3 protein: CASSEGGGRTYNEQFF
CDR3 DNA: TGTGCCAGCAGTGAGGGGGGCGGGAGGACCTACAATGAGCAGTTCTTC

clone size: many
D gene: NA
V gene: TRBV5-1
J gene: TRBJ1-5
CDR3 protein: CASSLTGGDNQPQHF
CDR3 DNA: TGCGCCAGCAGCTTGACTGGGGGGGACAATCAGCCCCAGCATTTT

clone size: many
D gene: NA
V gene: TRBV3-1
J gene: TRBJ2-3
CDR3 protein: CASSRSPADTQYF
CDR3 DNA: TGTGCCAGCAGCCGCTCTCCCGCAGATACGCAGTATTTT

clone size: few
D gene: TRBD1
V gene: TRBV29-1
J gene: TRBJ1-5
CDR3 protein: CSVKTGKDQPQHF
CDR3 DNA: TGCAGCGTCAAGACAGGGAAGGATCAGCCCCAGCATTTT

clone size: many
D gene: NA
V gene: TRBV11-2
J gene: TRBJ2-1
CDR3 protein: CASSLARNEQFF
CDR3 DNA: TGTGCCAGCAGCTTAGCCCGTAATGAGCAGTTCTTC

clone size: many
D gene: NA
V gene: TRBV7-8
J gene: TRBJ2-1
CDR3 protein: CASTLGTHNEQFF
CDR3 DNA: TGTGCCAGCACCCTGGGAACGCACAATGAGCAGTTCTTC

clone size: many
D gene: NA
V gene: TRBV7-9
J gene: TRBJ2-7
CDR3 protein: CASSSDELGRGYEQYF
CDR3 DNA: TGTGCCAGCAGTTCTGATGAGCTGGGACGGGGCTACGAGCAGTACTTC

clone size: many
D gene: TRBD2
V gene: TRBV11-2
J gene: TRBJ2-3
CDR3 protein: CASSLVGLAGVSADTQYF
CDR3 DNA: TGTGCCAGCAGCTTAGTAGGACTAGCGGGAGTTTCCGCAGATACGCAGTATTTT

clone size: many
D gene: NA
V gene: TRBV19
J gene: TRBJ2-1
CDR3 protein: CASNPPGARSYNEQFF
CDR3 DNA: TGTGCCAGTAACCCACCAGGCGCCCGCTCCTACAATGAGCAGTTCTTC

clone size: many
D gene: TRBD2
V gene: TRBV6-2/TRBV6-3
J gene: TRBJ2-1
CDR3 protein: CASSLAGAGNEQFF
CDR3 DNA: TGTGCCAGCAGTCTAGCGGGCGCGGGGAATGAGCAGTTCTTC

clone size: few
D gene: NA
V gene: TRBV6-5
J gene: TRBJ2-7
CDR3 protein: CATKGDATYEQYF
CDR3 DNA: TGTGCCACTAAGGGGGACGCCACCTACGAGCAGTACTTC

clone size: NA
D gene: NA
V gene: TRBV25-1
J gene: TRBJ1-5
CDR3 protein: CASSWTVNQPQHF
CDR3 DNA: TGTGCCAGCAGTTGGACGGTCAATCAGCCCCAGCATTTT

clone size: many
D gene: NA
V gene: TRBV2
J gene: TRBJ1-1
CDR3 protein: CASSEEINTEAFF
CDR3 DNA: TGTGCCAGCAGTGAAGAGATAAACACTGAAGCTTTCTTT

clone size: many
D gene: TRBD2
V gene: TRBV13
J gene: TRBJ2-1
CDR3 protein: CASSLRSGSGNEQFF
CDR3 DNA: TGTGCCAGCAGCTTACGTAGCGGGAGTGGGAATGAGCAGTTCTTC

clone size: NA
D gene: NA
V gene: TRBV20-1
J gene: TRBJ2-7
CDR3 protein: CSATTGTPSSYEQYF
CDR3 DNA: TGCAGTGCTACTACCGGGACACCTTCTTCCTACGAGCAGTACTTC

clone size: NA
D gene: NA
V gene: TRBV25-1
J gene: TRBJ2-7
CDR3 protein: CASSEGGRYEQYF
CDR3 DNA: TGTGCCAGCAGTGAAGGGGGGCGGTACGAGCAGTACTTC

clone size: many
D gene: NA
V gene: TRBV7-9
J gene: TRBJ2-5
CDR3 protein: CASSLASGSETQYF
CDR3 DNA: TGTGCCAGCAGCTTAGCGAGCGGCTCCGAGACCCAGTACTTC

clone size: NA
D gene: NA
V gene: TRBV9
J gene: TRBJ1-6
CDR3 protein: CASSVGQTHNSPLHF
CDR3 DNA: TGTGCCAGCAGCGTAGGACAGACTCATAATTCACCCCTCCACTTT

clone size: few
D gene: TRBD2
V gene: TRBV5-1
J gene: TRBJ2-1
CDR3 protein: CASSRGTSGRGNEQFF
CDR3 DNA: TGCGCCAGCAGCCGAGGGACTAGCGGGAGAGGTAATGAGCAGTTCTTC

clone size: many
D gene: TRBD1
V gene: TRBV19
J gene: TRBJ1-5
CDR3 protein: CASTPDRGLNQPQHF
CDR3 DNA: TGTGCCAGTACCCCGGACAGGGGCCTCAATCAGCCCCAGCATTTT

clone size: many
D gene: NA
V gene: TRBV3-1
J gene: TRBJ1-2
CDR3 protein: CASSQDLWGYTF
CDR3 DNA: TGTGCCAGCAGCCAAGATCTTTGGGGCTACACCTTC